This is a list of T cell receptor beta chains from one sample in a study of Tregs in tolerant kidney transplant recipients. The protocol was immunoSEQ multiplex PCR, while the TCRdb copy is restricted to in-frame clones and leaves out a portion. The sample records 90,000 or so clones, 93% being singletons. Source: CD4+ T cells from blood (PBMCs), taken 12 months after the transplant. The source of these receptors is a human patient who received a combined kidney and bone marrow transplant. The T cells may come from the graft donor. The CDR3 runs from the conserved cysteine through the conserved F or W. The D gene is left open where the match is weak. The size entry is marked missing in some rows and otherwise reads once, few, many or a size class.

d_call	j_call	clone_size	v_call	cdr3_nt	cdr3_aa
.	TRBJ2-7	.	TRBV6-5	TGTGCCAGCAGTTACTCAGACAGATTCTACGAGCAGTACTTC	CASSYSDRFYEQYF
.	TRBJ2-1	.	TRBV7-2	TGTGCCAGCAGCTTCGGGGGATGGGACTACAATGAGCAGTTCTTC	CASSFGGWDYNEQFF
TRBD2	TRBJ2-7	.	TRBV7-2	TGTGCCAGCAGCTTAAGGGGACTAGCGGGGCGTCTGGAGCAGTACTTC	CASSLRGLAGRLEQYF
.	TRBJ1-3	.	TRBV4-2	TGTGCCAGCAGCCTACTCTCTGGAAACACCATATATTTT	CASSLLSGNTIYF
.	TRBJ1-3	.	TRBV27	TGTGCCAGCAGTTTATCGAGACCTATGGGGTCCGGCGGGGGCACCATATATTTT	CASSLSRPMGSGGGTIYF
TRBD1	TRBJ2-1	.	TRBV7-2	TGTGCCAGCAGTTGGACAGGGATGGTTTTGGATGAGCAGTTCTTC	CASSWTGMVLDEQFF
.	TRBJ2-7	.	TRBV30	TGTGCCTGGAGTTCTCTATCGGGACTCATGACCTACGAGCAGTACTTC	CAWSSLSGLMTYEQYF
.	TRBJ1-1	.	TRBV19	TGTGCCAGTAGTACAACAGTGAACACTGAAGCTTTCTTT	CASSTTVNTEAFF
.	TRBJ2-7	.	TRBV7-8	TGTGCCAGCAGCTACGGACCGAGTAGGGGAGAGCAGTACTTC	CASSYGPSRGEQYF
.	TRBJ2-1	.	TRBV13	TGTGCCAGCAGCTTAATGGTAGGTAGGGGATGGAATGAGCAGTTCTTC	CASSLMVGRGWNEQFF
.	TRBJ2-5	.	TRBV5-8	TGTGCCAGCAGCTACGGGACAAACCAAGAGACCCAGTACTTC	CASSYGTNQETQYF
.	TRBJ2-7	.	TRBV28	TGTGCCAGCTCCGCTAACGGTCACGGCGAGCAGTACTTC	CASSANGHGEQYF
.	TRBJ2-7	once	TRBV30	TGTGCCTGGAGTGTATCTTACGAGCAGTACTTC	CAWSVSYEQYF
.	TRBJ2-7	once	TRBV5-1	TGCGCCAGCAGCAAACAGGGCGACCCTGGGGCCGAGCAGTACTTC	CASSKQGDPGAEQYF
.	TRBJ1-2	.	TRBV10-1	TGCGCCAACAATGAGGGCGGCTACACCTTC	CANNEGGYTF
.	TRBJ1-2	.	TRBV4-1	TGCGCCAGCAGCCAAGGTGCATTCGTGACAGCCTATGGCTACACCTTC	CASSQGAFVTAYGYTF
.	TRBJ1-2	.	TRBV6-4	TGTGCCGGGCTGGAGGTACGCTACACCTTC	CAGLEVRYTF
TRBD1	TRBJ2-7	.	TRBV7-3	TGTGCCAGCAGCTTAGCAGGGGGCTACGAGCAGTACTTC	CASSLAGGYEQYF
.	TRBJ2-3	.	TRBV5-5	TGTGCCAGCAGCTTGGAGGGAGCTCATACGCAGTATTTT	CASSLEGAHTQYF
TRBD1	TRBJ2-5	.	TRBV25-1	TGTGCCAGCAGTGGAGACAGGGTTGGTGAGACCCAGTACTTC	CASSGDRVGETQYF
.	TRBJ2-7	.	TRBV9	TGTGCCAGCAGCGCCACTTTGACACCCTCCTACGAGCAGTACTTC	CASSATLTPSYEQYF
.	TRBJ1-2	.	TRBV6-1	TGTGCCAGCAGTCCCCCAGGGTTTGGTGGCTACACCTTC	CASSPPGFGGYTF
TRBD1	TRBJ1-1	.	TRBV19	TGTGCCAGTAGAACGACAGGGGGATGGACTGAAGCTTTCTTT	CASRTTGGWTEAFF
TRBD1	TRBJ2-7	.	TRBV6-1	TGTGCCAGCAGAGGGACAGCCAAAGGCTACGAGCAGTACTTC	CASRGTAKGYEQYF
TRBD2	TRBJ2-7	.	TRBV4-2	TGTGCCACCAAGAGCGGGAGTACGTACGAGCAGTACTTC	CATKSGSTYEQYF
.	TRBJ2-7	.	TRBV4-1	TGCGCCAGCAGCCAAGATGGATCCCTTCAGGGCCACGAGCAGTACTTC	CASSQDGSLQGHEQYF
.	TRBJ2-3	.	TRBV30	TGTGCCTGGAGCGGTATTAGCACAGATACGCAGTATTTT	CAWSGISTDTQYF
.	TRBJ2-7	.	TRBV7-9	TGTGCCAGCAGCTTAGGGGACACGAGGAGCTACGAGCAGTACTTC	CASSLGDTRSYEQYF
.	TRBJ1-3	.	TRBV5-1	TGCGCCAGCAGCTTGGGTTGGTCAGGGCAAGGAAACACCATATATTTT	CASSLGWSGQGNTIYF
TRBD2	TRBJ2-7	.	TRBV5-6	TGTGCCAGCAGCTTGAGGACTAGCGGGCTCGAGCAGTACTTC	CASSLRTSGLEQYF
TRBD1	TRBJ1-1	.	TRBV18	TGTGCCAGCTCACCGCCGGACAGGGTTGAAGCTTTCTTT	CASSPPDRVEAFF